The following is a TCR beta chain sequence with its context. The antigen remains undetermined. This entry is derived from a study of OX40 agonist ivuxolimab in advanced cancers. Study-wide context: Among those treated, three patients had partial responses, one with hepatocellular carcinoma and two with cutaneous melanoma.

Study findings and constraints: In CD8+ T cells, expanded clones were on average more numerous than in CD4+.

Data came from immunoSEQ multiplex PCR; TCRdb stores just in-frame clones and leaves some out. The top ten hold approximately 0.78% of the sample, which has approximately 82,000 clones, roughly 80% seen once. This CDR3 region has 12 residues. Germline V gene lookup returns CDR1 LNHDA and CDR2 SQIVND (reference sequence). Trimming stripped 5 bases from V and 2 bases from J, with 5 bases between. The material was CD4+ or CD8+ T cells sorted from blood, obtained in a trial of the OX40 agonist ivuxolimab. This clonotype was obtained from an adult with an advanced solid tumor such as melanoma, head and neck, liver or kidney cancer. The V and J genes are TRBV19 and TRBJ2-3; unclear D gene. In DNA, the CDR3 is TGTGCCAGTAGTGCGCTCACAGATACGCAGTATTTT. As protein: CASSALTDTQYF.